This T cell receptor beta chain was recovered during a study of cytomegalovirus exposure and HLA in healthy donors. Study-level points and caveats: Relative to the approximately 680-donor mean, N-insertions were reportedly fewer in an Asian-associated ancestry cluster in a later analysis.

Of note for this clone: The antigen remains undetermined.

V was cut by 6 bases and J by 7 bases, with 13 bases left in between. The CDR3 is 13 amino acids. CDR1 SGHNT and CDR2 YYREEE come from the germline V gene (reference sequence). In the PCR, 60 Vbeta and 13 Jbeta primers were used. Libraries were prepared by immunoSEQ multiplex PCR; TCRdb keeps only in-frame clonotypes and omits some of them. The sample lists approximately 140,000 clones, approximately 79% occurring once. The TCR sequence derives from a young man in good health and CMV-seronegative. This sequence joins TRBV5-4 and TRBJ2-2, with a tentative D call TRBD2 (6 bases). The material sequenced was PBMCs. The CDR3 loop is CASTRVGLGELFF. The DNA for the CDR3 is TGTGCCAGCACTAGGGTGGGACTCGGGGAGCTGTTTTTT.